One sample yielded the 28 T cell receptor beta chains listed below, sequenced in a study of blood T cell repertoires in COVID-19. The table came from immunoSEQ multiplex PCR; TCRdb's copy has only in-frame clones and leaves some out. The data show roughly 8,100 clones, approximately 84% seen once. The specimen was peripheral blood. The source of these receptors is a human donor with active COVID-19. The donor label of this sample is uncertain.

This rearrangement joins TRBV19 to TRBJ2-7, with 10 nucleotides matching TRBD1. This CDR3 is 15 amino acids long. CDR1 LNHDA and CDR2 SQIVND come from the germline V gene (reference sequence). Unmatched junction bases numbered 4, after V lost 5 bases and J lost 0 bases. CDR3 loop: CASSVRDRGSYEQYF. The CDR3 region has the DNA TGTGCCAGTAGTGTCCGGGACAGGGGCTCCTACGAGCAGTACTTC.

The CDR3 DNA reads as TGTGCCAGCAGAGCCGGGACTCTAACTGATCAGCCCCAGCATTTT. Residues: CASRAGTLTDQPQHF. The V and J genes are TRBV28 and TRBJ1-5, with a tentative D call TRBD1 (5 bases). Deletions cut 6 bases from V and 5 bases from J, with 17 bases between. Germline V gives CDR1 MDHEN, CDR2 SYDVKM. The CDR3 contains 15 residues.

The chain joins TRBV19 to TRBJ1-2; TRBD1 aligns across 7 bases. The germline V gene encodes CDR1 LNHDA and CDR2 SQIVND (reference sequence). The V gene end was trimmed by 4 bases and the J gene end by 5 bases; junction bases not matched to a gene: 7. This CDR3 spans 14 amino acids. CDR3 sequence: CASSTPGQTYGYTF. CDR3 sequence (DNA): TGTGCCAGTAGTACCCCGGGACAGACTTATGGCTACACCTTC.

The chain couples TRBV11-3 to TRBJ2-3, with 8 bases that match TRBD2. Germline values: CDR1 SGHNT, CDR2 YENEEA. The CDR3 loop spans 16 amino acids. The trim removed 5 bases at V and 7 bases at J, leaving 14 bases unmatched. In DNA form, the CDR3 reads TGTGCCAGCAGCCGTCGGGTCCGGGAGGGCCCGAATACGCAGTATTTT. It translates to CASSRRVREGPNTQYF.

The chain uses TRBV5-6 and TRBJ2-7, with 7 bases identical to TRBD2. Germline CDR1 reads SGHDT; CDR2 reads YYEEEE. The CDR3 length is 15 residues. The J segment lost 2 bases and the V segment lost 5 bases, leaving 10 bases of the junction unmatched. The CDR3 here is CASRLGGIPPYEQYF. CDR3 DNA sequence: TGTGCCAGCAGACTCGGGGGGATCCCCCCCTACGAGCAGTACTTC.

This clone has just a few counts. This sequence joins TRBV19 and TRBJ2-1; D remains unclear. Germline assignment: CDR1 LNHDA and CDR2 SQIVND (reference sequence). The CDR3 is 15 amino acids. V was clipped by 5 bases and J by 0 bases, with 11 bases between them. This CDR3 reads CASSVGGSSYNEQFF. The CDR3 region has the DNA TGTGCCAGTAGTGTAGGCGGATCCTCCTACAATGAGCAGTTCTTC.

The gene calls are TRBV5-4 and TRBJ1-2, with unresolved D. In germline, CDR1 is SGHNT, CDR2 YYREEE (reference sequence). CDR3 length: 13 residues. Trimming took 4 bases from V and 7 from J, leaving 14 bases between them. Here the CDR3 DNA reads TGTGCCAGCAGCCTCGAGTTAGTTCCTGGCTACACCTTC. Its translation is CASSLELVPGYTF.

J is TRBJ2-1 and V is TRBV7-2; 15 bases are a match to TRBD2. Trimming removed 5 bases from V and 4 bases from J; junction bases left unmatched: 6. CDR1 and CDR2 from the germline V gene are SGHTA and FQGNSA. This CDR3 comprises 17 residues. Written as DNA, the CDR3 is TGTGCCAGCAGCGGCCCGGGACTAGCGGGAGGTTACAATGAGCAGTTCTTC. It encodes CASSGPGLAGGYNEQFF.

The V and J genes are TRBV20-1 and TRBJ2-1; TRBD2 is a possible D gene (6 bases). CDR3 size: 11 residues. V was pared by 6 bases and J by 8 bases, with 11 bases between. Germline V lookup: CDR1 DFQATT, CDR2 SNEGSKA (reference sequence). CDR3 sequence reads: CSARLVYEQFF. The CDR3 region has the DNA TGCAGTGCGCGACTAGTATATGAGCAGTTCTTC.

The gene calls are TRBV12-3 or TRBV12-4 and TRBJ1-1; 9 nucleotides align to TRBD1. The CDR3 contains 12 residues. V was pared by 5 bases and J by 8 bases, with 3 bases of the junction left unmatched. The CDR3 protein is CASSKTGGEAFF. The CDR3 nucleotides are TGTGCCAGCAGTAAAACAGGGGGCGAAGCTTTCTTT.

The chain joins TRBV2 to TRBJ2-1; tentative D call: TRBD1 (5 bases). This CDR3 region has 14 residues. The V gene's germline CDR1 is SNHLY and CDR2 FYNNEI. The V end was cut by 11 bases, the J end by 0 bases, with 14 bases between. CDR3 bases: TGTGCCTCCACATGGGGCGACTCCTACAATGAGCAGTTCTTC. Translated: CASTWGDSYNEQFF.

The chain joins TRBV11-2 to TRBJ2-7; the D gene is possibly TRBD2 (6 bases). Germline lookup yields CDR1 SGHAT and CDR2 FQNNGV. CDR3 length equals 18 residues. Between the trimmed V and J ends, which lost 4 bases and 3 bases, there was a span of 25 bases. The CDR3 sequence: CASSSLFQFMEGNYEQYF. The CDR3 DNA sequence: TGTGCCAGCAGCTCGCTATTCCAATTCATGGAGGGGAACTACGAGCAGTACTTC.

CDR3 in amino acids: CASSESSGANVLTF. In DNA, the CDR3 is TGTGCCAGCAGCGAGAGCTCTGGGGCCAACGTCCTGACTTTC. The rearrangement links TRBV7-9 to TRBJ2-6; D ambiguous. V was shortened by 5 bases and J by 0 bases, with 5 bases between the two germline ends. Germline CDR1 SEHNR, CDR2 FQNEAQ (reference sequence). The CDR3 runs 14 residues.

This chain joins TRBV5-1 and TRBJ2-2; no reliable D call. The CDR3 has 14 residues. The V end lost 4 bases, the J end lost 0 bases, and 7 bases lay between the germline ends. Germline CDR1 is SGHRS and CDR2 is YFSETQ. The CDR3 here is CASSPGPNTGELFF. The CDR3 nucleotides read TGCGCCAGCAGCCCAGGCCCGAACACCGGGGAGCTGTTTTTT.

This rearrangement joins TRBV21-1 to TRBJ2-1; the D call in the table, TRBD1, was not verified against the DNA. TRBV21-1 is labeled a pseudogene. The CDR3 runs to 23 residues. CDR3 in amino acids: CASSKAQGGPFLRIPQRFEEQFF. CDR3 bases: TGTGCCAGCAGCAAAGCACAGGGGGGGCCCTTCCTCCGAATCCCCCAACGGTTCGAAGAGCAGTTCTTC.

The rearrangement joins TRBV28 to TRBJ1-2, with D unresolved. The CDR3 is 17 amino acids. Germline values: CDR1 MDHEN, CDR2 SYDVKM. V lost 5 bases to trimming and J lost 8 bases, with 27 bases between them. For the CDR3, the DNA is TGTGCCAGCAGTCCTTTAGTCCCAATTGCCTACGGCGGGGGCTACACCTTC. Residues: CASSPLVPIAYGGGYTF.

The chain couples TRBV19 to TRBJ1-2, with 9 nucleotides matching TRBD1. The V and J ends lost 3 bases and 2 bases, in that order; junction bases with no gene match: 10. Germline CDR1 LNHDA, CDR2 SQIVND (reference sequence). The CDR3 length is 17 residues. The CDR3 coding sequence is TGTGCCAGTAGTATGGTCCCGACAGGGGGAGAAAACTATGGCTACACCTTC. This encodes CASSMVPTGGENYGYTF.

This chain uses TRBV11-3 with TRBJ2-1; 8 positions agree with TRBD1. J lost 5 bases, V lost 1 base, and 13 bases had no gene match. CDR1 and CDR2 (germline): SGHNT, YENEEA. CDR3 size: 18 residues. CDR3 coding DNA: TGTGCCAGCAGCTTAGTGCACGGACAGGGACCCCTCCACAATGAGCAGTTCTTC. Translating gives CASSLVHGQGPLHNEQFF. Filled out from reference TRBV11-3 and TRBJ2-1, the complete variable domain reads EAGVVQSPRYKIIEKKQPVAFWCNPISGHNTLYWYLQNLGQGPELLIRYENEEAVDDSQLPKDRFSAERLKGVDSTLKIQPAELGDSAVYLCASSLVHGQGPLHNEQFFGPGTRLTVL.

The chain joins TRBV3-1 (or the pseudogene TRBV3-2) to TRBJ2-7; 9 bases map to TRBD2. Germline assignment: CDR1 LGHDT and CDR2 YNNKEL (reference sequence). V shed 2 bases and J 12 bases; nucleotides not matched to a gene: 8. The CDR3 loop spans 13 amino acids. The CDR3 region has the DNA TGTGCCAGCAGCCAATCCGTAGCGGGAGAGGGGTACTTC. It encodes CASSQSVAGEGYF.

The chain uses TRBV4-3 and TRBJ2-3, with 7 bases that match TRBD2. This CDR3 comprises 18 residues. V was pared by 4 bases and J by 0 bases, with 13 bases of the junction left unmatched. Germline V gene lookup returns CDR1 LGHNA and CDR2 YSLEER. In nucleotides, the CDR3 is TGCGCCAGCAGCCTCTCCTGGGTGGGAGCGGGAAGCACAGATACGCAGTATTTT. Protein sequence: CASSLSWVGAGSTDTQYF.

The CDR3 DNA sequence: TGCGCCGCGGGGGGCCTTGGTAACACCGGGGAGCTGTTTTTT. The encoded protein is CAAGGLGNTGELFF. This sequence joins TRBV29-1 and TRBJ2-2, with TRBD2 matching 8 bases. The CDR3 spans 14 residues. CDR1 is SQVTM, CDR2 ANQGSEA, per germline.

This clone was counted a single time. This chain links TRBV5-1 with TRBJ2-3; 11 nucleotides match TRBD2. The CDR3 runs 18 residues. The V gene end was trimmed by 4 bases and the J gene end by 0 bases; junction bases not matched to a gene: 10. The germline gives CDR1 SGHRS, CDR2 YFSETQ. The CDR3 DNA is TGCGCCAGCAGCGCGGGACTAGCGGCACAGGCTAGCACAGATACGCAGTATTTT. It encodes CASSAGLAAQASTDTQYF.

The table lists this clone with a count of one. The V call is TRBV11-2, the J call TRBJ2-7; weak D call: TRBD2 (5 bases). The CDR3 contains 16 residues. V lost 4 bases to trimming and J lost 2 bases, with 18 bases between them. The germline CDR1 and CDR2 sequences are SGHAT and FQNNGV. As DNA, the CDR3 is TGTGCCAGCAGCTCCCTCCCGTCTGACTACACCTACGAGCAGTACTTC. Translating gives CASSSLPSDYTYEQYF.

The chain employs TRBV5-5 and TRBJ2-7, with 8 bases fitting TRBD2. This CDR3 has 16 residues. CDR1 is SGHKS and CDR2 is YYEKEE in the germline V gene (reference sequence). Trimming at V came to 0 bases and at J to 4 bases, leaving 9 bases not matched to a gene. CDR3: CASSLAGSSGPYEQYF. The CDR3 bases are TGTGCCAGCAGCTTGGCGGGGTCTAGCGGGCCTTACGAGCAGTACTTC.

The chain's CDR3 is CASSEGRSYGYTF. The CDR3 DNA reads TGTGCCAGCAGCGAGGGCCGGAGCTATGGCTACACCTTC. The J gene is TRBJ1-2, the V gene TRBV11-2, with D unclear. Trimming removed 5 bases from V and 4 bases from J, with 11 bases in between. CDR1 and CDR2 from the germline V gene are SGHAT and FQNNGV. This CDR3 has 13 amino acids. Looking up the rest from reference TRBV11-2 and TRBJ1-2 gives the full variable domain: EAGVAQSPRYKIIEKRQSVAFWCNPISGHATLYWYQQILGQGPKLLIQFQNNGVVDDSQLPKDRFSAERLKGVDSTLKIQPAKLEDSAVYLCASSEGRSYGYTFGSGTRLTVV.

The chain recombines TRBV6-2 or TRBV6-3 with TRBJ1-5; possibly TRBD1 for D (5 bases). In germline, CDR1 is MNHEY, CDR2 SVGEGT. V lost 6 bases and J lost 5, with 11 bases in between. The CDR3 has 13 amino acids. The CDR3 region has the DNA TGTGCCAGCAGCCAACAGGATTATCAGCCCCAGCATTTT. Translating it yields CASSQQDYQPQHF.

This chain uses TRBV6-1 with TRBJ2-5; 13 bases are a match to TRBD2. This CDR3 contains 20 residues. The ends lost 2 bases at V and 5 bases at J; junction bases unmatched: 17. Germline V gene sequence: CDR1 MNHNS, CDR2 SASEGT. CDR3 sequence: CASSEFGRATSGRSRETQYF. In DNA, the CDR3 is TGTGCCAGCAGTGAATTCGGCAGGGCGACTAGCGGGAGGTCGAGGGAGACCCAGTACTTC.

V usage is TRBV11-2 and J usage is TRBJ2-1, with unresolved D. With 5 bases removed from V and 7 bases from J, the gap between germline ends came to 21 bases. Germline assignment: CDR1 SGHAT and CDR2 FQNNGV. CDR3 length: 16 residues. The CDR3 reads CASSASTAGSTNEQFF. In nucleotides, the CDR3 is TGTGCCAGCAGCGCCTCGACTGCCGGATCTACAAATGAGCAGTTCTTC.